One and the same sample provided the 27 T cell receptor beta chains below, sequenced in a study of OX40 agonist ivuxolimab in advanced cancers. The assay was immunoSEQ multiplex PCR, and TCRdb's table has in-frame clones only and misses some. The table includes approximately 100,000 clones, about 87% detected once. The source was CD4+ or CD8+ T cells sorted from blood, collected in a trial of the OX40 agonist ivuxolimab. Every receptor here comes from an adult with an advanced solid tumor such as melanoma, head and neck, liver or kidney cancer.

V is TRBV4-3 and J is TRBJ2-7; TRBD2 is a possible D gene (7 bases). V gave up 2 bases and J gave up 0 bases, with 11 bases separating them. CDR1 is LGHNA, CDR2 YSLEER, per germline. This CDR3 comprises 15 residues. The CDR3, as DNA: TGCGCCAGCAGCCAAAGGGGGGGGGTCTCCTACGAGCAGTACTTC. It codes for CASSQRGGVSYEQYF.

V usage is TRBV6-5 and J usage is TRBJ1-2, with 7 bases identical to TRBD1. This CDR3 comprises 13 residues. Germline-derived CDR1 and CDR2 are MNHEY and SVGAGI. The J segment lost 5 bases and the V segment lost 2 bases, leaving 2 bases of the junction unmatched. CDR3 DNA: TGTGCCAGCAGTTACGGGGGACAGTATGGCTACACCTTC. Translating it yields CASSYGGQYGYTF.

The CDR3, as DNA: TGTGCCAGCAGCCACTACATGTCCTCCTACGAGCAGTACTTC. As protein: CASSHYMSSYEQYF. V gene TRBV7-2 combines with J gene TRBJ2-7; no reliable D call. V lost 5 bases and J 0 bases, leaving 11 bases between the germline ends. From germline, CDR1 is SGHTA and CDR2 FQGNSA. The CDR3 loop spans 14 amino acids.

The chain carries TRBV30 and TRBJ1-6, with unresolved D. The CDR3 sequence is 13 residues long. Germline CDR1 is GTSNPN and CDR2 is SVGIG (reference sequence). The V and J ends lost 0 bases and 5 bases respectively, with 5 bases between them. The CDR3 reads CAWSVQNNSPLHF. CDR3 bases: TGTGCCTGGAGTGTTCAAAATAATTCACCCCTCCACTTT.

V usage is TRBV18 and J usage is TRBJ1-5; 9 bases map to TRBD1. CDR3 size: 15 residues. Germline CDR1 reads KGHSH; CDR2 reads LQKENI. V lost 0 bases to trimming and J lost 7 bases; unmatched junction nucleotides: 4. The CDR3 is CASSPPGTGTQPQHF. The CDR3 coding sequence is TGTGCCAGCTCACCACCCGGGACAGGGACCCAGCCCCAGCATTTT.

The genes are TRBV5-1 and TRBJ2-3; perhaps TRBD1 as D (6 bases). Germline-derived CDR1 and CDR2 are SGHRS and YFSETQ. The germline V and J ends were trimmed by 4 bases and 3 bases, with 12 bases remaining between them. The CDR3 runs 14 residues. This CDR3 reads CASSRGQQTDTQYF. The CDR3 DNA sequence: TGCGCCAGCAGCCGTGGACAGCAAACAGATACGCAGTATTTT.

The rearrangement links TRBV19 to TRBJ1-2, with D possibly TRBD1 on 5 matching bases. The CDR3 contains 15 residues. Trimming took off 6 bases at V and 4 bases at J, with 18 bases between the two ends. CDR1 LNHDA and CDR2 SQIVND come from the germline V gene (reference sequence). CDR3 sequence: CASRPRDQGFYGYTF. CDR3 nucleotides: TGTGCCAGTAGGCCCCGGGACCAGGGATTCTATGGCTACACCTTC.

This sequence joins TRBV29-1 and TRBJ2-3, with TRBD1 matching 7 bases. The germline gives CDR1 SQVTM, CDR2 ANQGSEA. The CDR3 sequence is 13 residues long. V dropped 6 bases and J dropped 1; count of bases not matched to a gene: 4. The CDR3 is CSVKGQGTDTQYF. CDR3 coding DNA: TGCAGCGTGAAAGGACAGGGCACAGATACGCAGTATTTT.

The genes are TRBV4-3 and TRBJ2-7, with D maybe TRBD2 (6 bases). There are 16 residues in the CDR3. V was cut by 0 bases and J by 2 bases, with 14 bases left in between. Germline loops: CDR1 LGHNA, CDR2 YSLEER. CDR3 protein: CASSQDRRVNTYEQYF. Written as DNA, the CDR3 is TGCGCCAGCAGCCAAGATAGGAGGGTGAACACCTACGAGCAGTACTTC.

CDR3 nucleotide sequence: TGCGCCAGCAGCCTTCACGCGATGAACACTGAAGCTTTCTTT. Translating gives CASSLHAMNTEAFF. The chain carries TRBV4-3 and TRBJ1-1; D ambiguous. CDR1 is LGHNA and CDR2 is YSLEER in the germline V gene. The CDR3 totals 14 residues. Trimming left V 4 bases short and J 0 bases short, with 9 bases between.

The chain joins TRBV6-1 to TRBJ2-7; no definite D call. The CDR3 runs to 13 residues. The germline V gene has CDR1 MNHNS and CDR2 SASEGT. V shed 2 bases and J shed 2 bases, with 7 bases lying between them. The CDR3 protein is CASSELRTYEQYF. Here the CDR3 DNA reads TGTGCCAGCAGTGAATTACGTACCTACGAGCAGTACTTC.

Concerning this clone itself: No DNA is shown, since the ends of the CDR3 on it are uncertain; the CDR3 is the one TCRdb lists. This chain links TRBV2 with TRBJ1-2; the listed D gene, TRBD1, was not tested against the DNA. Germline V lookup: CDR1 SNHLY, CDR2 FYNNEI. The CDR3 is made up of 14 amino acids, end residues included. CDR3 sequence: CASSSGQGGYGYTF.

This clone was picked up one time. This chain connects TRBV28 to TRBJ1-4; D is unresolved. Trimming cost V 5 bases and J 3 bases, with 16 bases left between them. Germline V gives CDR1 MDHEN, CDR2 SYDVKM. The CDR3 contains 16 residues. The DNA of the CDR3 is TGTGCCAGCAGTACGTCCGCCGCGGAAGCTAATGAAAAACTGTTTTTT. This gives the protein CASSTSAAEANEKLFF. Filled out from reference TRBV28 and TRBJ1-4, the complete variable domain reads DVKVTQSSRYLVKRTGEKVFLECVQDMDHENMFWYRQDPGLGLRLIYFSYDVKMKEKGDIPEGYSVSREKKERFSLILESASTNQTSMYLCASSTSAAEANEKLFFGSGTQLSVL.

The rearrangement joins TRBV28 to TRBJ1-2; D perhaps matches TRBD1 (5 bases). V was cut by 5 bases and J by 2 bases, with 6 bases left in between. Germline V lookup: CDR1 MDHEN, CDR2 SYDVKM. The CDR3 has 12 amino acids. The CDR3 nucleotides are TGTGCCAGCAGTGGGGGGAACTATGGCTACACCTTC. Translation: CASSGGNYGYTF.

The gene calls are TRBV15 and TRBJ1-1; 7 bases match TRBD1. Germline V gene data show CDR1 as LNHNV and CDR2 as YYDKDF (reference sequence). The CDR3 spans 17 residues. Trimming removed 0 bases from V and 1 base from J; junction bases left unmatched: 8. The CDR3 is CATSRDIGTATNTEAFF. DNA for the CDR3: TGTGCCACCAGCAGAGATATTGGGACAGCTACGAACACTGAAGCTTTCTTT.

The chain joins TRBV7-2 to TRBJ1-1, with TRBD1 matching over 7 bases. CDR3 length equals 14 residues. Trimming took 1 base from V and 1 from J; bases not matched to a gene: 0. Germline V lookup: CDR1 SGHTA, CDR2 FQGNSA. CDR3 coding DNA: TGTGCCAGCAGCTTAGGGACAGGGAACACTGAAGCTTTCTTT. It specifies CASSLGTGNTEAFF.

This chain uses TRBV28 with TRBJ1-2; D is unclear. The length of the CDR3 is 14 residues. Germline loops: CDR1 MDHEN, CDR2 SYDVKM. Trimming removed 2 bases at V and 5 bases at J, with 12 bases between. This CDR3 reads CASSLIPVQYGYTF. DNA of the CDR3: TGTGCCAGCAGTTTAATCCCCGTCCAATATGGCTACACCTTC.

The chain couples TRBV29-1 to TRBJ2-1; D not resolved. CDR3 length: 11 amino acids. V lost 1 base to trimming and J lost 10 bases, with 8 bases between them. In germline, CDR1 is SQVTM, CDR2 ANQGSEA. CDR3 sequence (DNA): TGCAGCGTTGAAGTTGCTGTGGAGCAGTTCTTC. Translation gives CSVEVAVEQFF.

V usage is TRBV12-5 and J usage is TRBJ2-1; TRBD2 aligns across 9 bases. The CDR3 spans 17 residues. In germline, CDR1 is LGHNT, CDR2 FRNRAP. Trimming cost V 6 bases and J 0 bases; bases outside gene matches: 9. The CDR3 nucleotides read TGTGCTAGTGGCCGGGGAGGTAGCGGGAGCTCCTACAATGAGCAGTTCTTC. Amino acids: CASGRGGSGSSYNEQFF.

Only a few counts were recorded for this clone. The rearrangement links TRBV7-2 to TRBJ2-7, with D perhaps TRBD1 (5 bases). Germline V lookup: CDR1 SGHTA, CDR2 FQGNSA. The germline V and J ends were trimmed by 3 bases and 2 bases, with 11 bases remaining between them. The CDR3 is 14 residues long. The chain's CDR3 is CASSFFQGPYEQYF. CDR3 sequence (DNA): TGTGCCAGCAGCTTTTTCCAGGGCCCCTACGAGCAGTACTTC.

The chain employs TRBV28 and TRBJ2-1; 11 positions match TRBD1. V shed 8 bases, J shed 4 bases, and the junction held 10 bases outside the gene matches. CDR3 length: 16 amino acids. The germline gives CDR1 MDHEN, CDR2 SYDVKM. CDR3 loop: CASRMGGTGGYNEQFF. The CDR3 coding sequence is TGTGCCAGCCGAATGGGTGGGACAGGGGGATACAATGAGCAGTTCTTC.

This chain connects TRBV7-2 to TRBJ2-1; 10 nucleotides agree with TRBD1. V shed 4 bases and J 7 bases; nucleotides not matched to a gene: 7. The V gene's germline CDR1 is SGHTA and CDR2 FQGNSA. The CDR3 is 15 residues long. For the CDR3, the DNA is TGTGCCAGCAGCTCCGGACAGGGGGAAGGAAATGAGCAGTTCTTC. Translated: CASSSGQGEGNEQFF.

This sequence joins TRBV2 and TRBJ1-4; 8 bases map to TRBD1. The CDR3 has 16 amino acids. After removal of 6 bases from V and 8 bases from J, the junction contained 14 bases not matched to a gene. The germline V gene has CDR1 SNHLY and CDR2 FYNNEI. CDR3 amino acids: CASSPTGGIGGEKLFF. The CDR3 DNA follows: TGTGCCAGCAGCCCAACAGGGGGAATCGGAGGAGAAAAACTGTTTTTT.

About this clone: One junction end disagrees with the germline gene, perhaps due to a read error. The V gene is TRBV5-1, the J gene TRBJ2-7; 8 nucleotides agree with TRBD1. The germline gives CDR1 SGHRS, CDR2 YFSETQ. The CDR3 consists of 12 residues. Here the CDR3 reads CAGSPGQGEQYF. The CDR3, as DNA: TGCGCCGGCAGCCCCGGACAGGGCGAGCAGTACTTC.

The chain is built from TRBV9 and TRBJ2-1; 9 bases map to TRBD2. This CDR3 has 16 amino acids. Unmatched junction bases numbered 4, after V lost 0 bases and J lost 3 bases. From germline, CDR1 is SGDLS and CDR2 YYNGEE. The CDR3 bases are TGTGCCAGCAGCGTAGATATAGCGGGGGTCTACAATGAGCAGTTCTTC. Protein: CASSVDIAGVYNEQFF. Looking up the rest from reference TRBV9 and TRBJ2-1 gives the full variable domain: DSGVTQTPKHLITATGQRVTLRCSPRSGDLSVYWYQQSLDQGLQFLIQYYNGEERAKGNILERFSAQQFPDLHSELNLSSLELGDSALYFCASSVDIAGVYNEQFFGPGTRLTVL.

J is TRBJ2-4 and V is TRBV18; 13 nucleotides match TRBD2. Germline lookup yields CDR1 KGHSH and CDR2 LQKENI. The CDR3 is 17 residues long. J gave up 2 bases and V 3 bases, and 4 bases lay outside the gene matches. CDR3 sequence reads: CASSPALAGGTKNIQYF. The CDR3 DNA follows: TGTGCCAGCTCACCCGCACTAGCGGGGGGGACCAAAAACATTCAGTACTTC. The full variable domain, with the rest looked up from reference TRBV18 and TRBJ2-4, is NAGVMQNPRHLVRRRGQEARLRCSPMKGHSHVYWYRQLPEEGLKFMVYLQKENIIDESGMPKERFSAEFPKEGPSILRIQQVVRGDSAAYFCASSPALAGGTKNIQYFGAGTRLSVL.

This chain joins TRBV19 and TRBJ2-7, with 8 bases lining up with TRBD2. This CDR3 contains 13 residues. Trimming removed 5 bases from V and 3 bases from J; junction bases left unmatched: 3. Germline CDR1 reads LNHDA; CDR2 reads SQIVND (reference sequence). The CDR3 DNA sequence: TGTGCCAGTAGTTGGGCGGGGGGCTACGAGCAGTACTTC. It yields the protein CASSWAGGYEQYF. Based on the CDR3 plus reference TRBV19 and TRBJ2-7, the full variable domain is DGGITQSPKYLFRKEGQNVTLSCEQNLNHDAMYWYRQDPGQGLRLIYYSQIVNDFQKGDIAEGYSVSREKKESFPLTVTSAQKNPTAFYLCASSWAGGYEQYFGPGTRLTVT.